This record concerns one TCR beta chain sequence. The sample originates from a study of blood T cell repertoires in COVID-19. This table comes from immunoSEQ multiplex PCR, and its TCRdb copy is limited to in-frame clones, with some not included. The table shows nearly 80,000 clones, with roughly 80% occurring only once. The receptor comes from a woman between 65 and 79 years old with acute or convalescent COVID-19. Sequenced material: peripheral blood.

The CDR3: CASSPQSGTSSGKQYF. CDR3 nucleotides: TGTGCCAGCAGCCCCCAGAGCGGGACCTCCTCCGGGAAGCAGTACTTC. This chain connects TRBV7-8 to TRBJ2-7; TRBD2 matches 7 bases. The J segment lost 8 bases and the V segment lost 5 bases, leaving 18 bases of the junction unmatched. Germline lookup yields CDR1 SGHVS and CDR2 FQNEAQ. This CDR3 comprises 16 residues.